These 21 T cell receptor beta chains share one sample of origin, sequenced in a study of tissue T cells after allogeneic stem cell transplantation. Described time point: mouse harvest day 14 after allogeneic transplant. The graft held 10^6 splenic CD5+ T cells and 10^7 T-cell-depleted bone marrow cells. Generated by immunoSEQ multiplex PCR, the TCRdb table keeps only in-frame clones and is missing some. Here the sample spans about 6,800 clones, about a third being singletons. Sequencing used skin. The receptors derive from a female BALB/c mouse given C57BL/6 T cells with graft-versus-host disease after an allogeneic hematopoietic cell transplant.

There are a few counts of this clone. This clone may be a read error of a much larger clone one base away. Gene names and germline match the mouse. The sequenced fragment ends 1 residue before the CDR3 boundary, so the rest is inferred from the germline J gene. The sample carries other DNA sequences with the same CDR3. This sequence joins TRBV26 and TRBJ1-2; 7 bases line up with TRBD1. CDR1 KGHPV and CDR2 FQNQEV come from the germline V gene (reference sequence). The CDR3 loop spans 14 amino acids. V lost 4 bases and J lost 0; bases outside the gene matches: 2. The CDR3 region is CASSRQGANSDYTF. The sequenced CDR3 bases are TGTGCCAGCAGTCGGCAGGGGGCAAACTCCGACTACACC.

A note on this clone: Mouse germline and gene names are used. The read halts 1 residue ahead of the CDR3 end, with the missing end drawn from the germline J gene. The V gene is TRBV1, the J gene TRBJ2-5; D is tentatively TRBD1 or TRBD2 (5 bases each). CDR1 and CDR2 from the germline V gene are NSQYPW and LRSPGD (reference sequence). The CDR3 totals 14 residues. Trimming pared 1 base from V and 6 bases from J, leaving 11 bases between. The CDR3 reads CTCSAVGRGDTQYF. The part of the CDR3 DNA that was read is TGCACCTGCAGTGCAGTGGGACGTGGGGACACCCAGTAC.

This clone has a handful of counts. Genes here carry mouse names. The CDR3 end is not reached by the read, which stops 1 residue before it; the germline J gene fills it in. The same CDR3 also results from other DNA sequences found in this sample. The rearrangement uses TRBV26 and TRBJ1-1; tentative D call: TRBD1 (6 bases). Germline V CDR1 and CDR2: KGHPV, FQNQEV (reference sequence). The CDR3 is 11 residues long. The V and J ends lost 6 bases and 4 bases respectively, with 6 bases between them. This CDR3 is CASSRGTEVFF. The CDR3 DNA, read in part, is TGTGCCAGCAGCAGGGGCACAGAAGTCTTC. Full variable domain (remainder filled in from reference TRBV26 and TRBJ1-1): NSKVIQTPRYLVKGQGQKAKMRCIPEKGHPVVFWYQQNKNNEFKFLINFQNQEVLQQIDMTEKRFSAECPSNSPCSLEIQSSEAGDSALYLCASSRGTEVFFGKGTRLTVV.

The table lists this clone with a count of one. Germline and genes here are mouse. The CDR3 sequence is CASTRGVNERLFF. The CDR3 DNA, read in part, is TGTGCCAGCACCAGGGGCGTCAACGAAAGATTATTT. V and J are TRBV13-1 and TRBJ1-4; D might be TRBD1 (6 bases). The read ends 1 residue shy of where the CDR3 ends; the end is completed using the germline J gene. The germline V and J ends were trimmed by 6 bases and 4 bases, with 10 bases remaining between them. The CDR3 loop spans 13 amino acids. The germline CDR1 and CDR2 sequences are NSHNY and SYGAGN.

Note on this clone: Gene names denote mouse genes. The CDR3 is cut off 1 residue early in the read; its end comes from the germline J gene. The rearrangement links TRBV26 to TRBJ1-2; the D gene is possibly TRBD1 (5 bases). Germline V gene sequence: CDR1 KGHPV, CDR2 FQNQEV (reference sequence). V was pared by 6 bases and J by 0 bases, with 8 bases between. The CDR3 is made up of 13 amino acids. The CDR3 here is CASSQTANSDYTF. Partial CDR3 DNA: TGTGCCAGCAGCCAGACAGCAAACTCCGACTACACC. The full variable domain, with the rest looked up from reference TRBV26 and TRBJ1-2, is NSKVIQTPRYLVKGQGQKAKMRCIPEKGHPVVFWYQQNKNNEFKFLINFQNQEVLQQIDMTEKRFSAECPSNSPCSLEIQSSEAGDSALYLCASSQTANSDYTFGSGTRLLVI.

With respect to this clone: The gene symbols are mouse symbols. The read ends 1 residue before the CDR3 terminus; that terminus is restored from the germline J gene. The rearrangement links TRBV20 to TRBJ1-1, with D perhaps TRBD1 (5 bases). CDR1 is GFQATS, CDR2 STVNSAI, per germline. V was shortened by 1 base and J by 7 bases, with 10 bases between the two germline ends. The CDR3 spans 12 residues. The CDR3 bases that were read are TGTGGTGCTAGGGTTGTGGACATAGAAGTCTTC. Protein product: CGARVVDIEVF. The whole CDR3 protein is CGARVVDIEVFF.

There are a few counts of this clone. Here the gene names and germline are mouse. The CDR3 goes on 1 residue after the read ends, and that part is filled in from the germline J gene. The rearrangement uses TRBV12-2 and TRBJ1-5; 8 nucleotides agree with TRBD1. V was pared by 0 bases and J by 7 bases, with 4 bases of the junction left unmatched. The CDR3 has 14 residues. CDR1 and CDR2 from the germline V gene are SGHLS and HYDKME. This CDR3 reads CASSLGQGGQAPLF. The part of the CDR3 DNA that was read is TGTGCCAGCTCTCTCGGACAGGGTGGGCAGGCTCCGCTT.

This clone occurred once. The genes are named according to mouse. From the germline J gene comes the end of the CDR3, since the read stops 1 residue before it. The J gene is TRBJ2-4, the V gene TRBV5; D might be TRBD2 (6 bases). The germline gives CDR1 LGHNA, CDR2 YNLKQL (reference sequence). The length of the CDR3 is 15 residues. V was clipped by 2 bases and J by 3 bases, with 12 bases between them. The CDR3 bases that were read are TGTGCCAGCAGCCAATCTGGGGTGGCGCAAAACACCTTGTAC. The encoded protein is CASSQSGVAQNTLY. Given in full, the CDR3 is CASSQSGVAQNTLYF.

Comments on this clone: Gene and germline names: mouse. Coverage ceases 1 residue before the CDR3 finishes, and the germline J gene fills in the end. The chain is built from TRBV19 and TRBJ2-7, with TRBD2 matching 8 bases. V shed 5 bases, J shed 0 bases, and the junction held 4 bases outside the gene matches. Per the germline V gene, CDR1 is FNHDT and CDR2 is SITEND (reference sequence). There are 14 residues in the CDR3. Partial CDR3 DNA: TGTGCCAGCAGGCTCGACTGGGGCTCCTATGAACAGTAC. This translates into CASRLDWGSYEQY. The whole CDR3 is CASRLDWGSYEQYF.

A note on this clone: Gene names are mouse gene names. The DNA ends 1 residue before the CDR3 does, and the rest of the CDR3 is filled in from the germline J gene. The chain joins TRBV26 to TRBJ2-5; 8 bases are a match to TRBD1. Germline V CDR1 and CDR2: KGHPV, FQNQEV (reference sequence). Trimming cost V 6 bases and J 6 bases; bases outside gene matches: 5. The CDR3 length is 13 residues. CDR3 in amino acids: CASSLDRGDTQYF. The CDR3 bases that were read are TGTGCCAGCAGCCTTGACAGGGGTGACACCCAGTAC.

Concerning this clone: These gene names are mouse names. The CDR3 end lies 1 residue beyond the end of the read and is filled in from the germline J gene. The V gene is TRBV13-2, the J gene TRBJ2-5; 11 positions agree with TRBD2. Germline CDR1 reads NNHNN; CDR2 reads SYGAGS (reference sequence). CDR3 length equals 16 residues. Germline trimming cut 0 bases from V and 3 bases from J; bases unmatched to any gene: 3. The CDR3 loop is CASGDARDWGQDTQYF. The DNA read from the CDR3 is TGTGCCAGCGGTGATGCAAGGGACTGGGGGCAAGACACCCAGTAC.

Concerning this clone: Mouse germline and gene names are used. The read stops 1 residue short of the end of the CDR3; the missing end is completed from the germline J gene. The rearrangement joins TRBV3 to TRBJ1-3; D is unresolved. V was cut by 5 bases and J by 4 bases, with 6 bases left in between. Germline CDR1 is SNHLY and CDR2 is FYNGKV (reference sequence). CDR3 size: 12 residues. This chain's CDR3 is CASSPQGNTLYF. CDR3 DNA, as far as it was read: TGTGCCAGCAGCCCACAGGGAAATACGCTCTAT.

By share, this clone counts as medium-sized. The genes are named according to mouse. The read finishes 1 residue shy of the CDR3 end, and the germline J gene is used to complete it. Different DNA sequences within this sample yield the same CDR3. V and J are TRBV16 and TRBJ2-1; D call uncertain. Trimming stripped 0 bases from V and 6 bases from J, with 3 bases between. This CDR3 is built from 12 residues. Germline assignment: CDR1 SGHSA and CDR2 FRNQAP. CDR3 region: CASSLEGAEQFF. CDR3 DNA, as far as it was read: TGTGCAAGCAGCTTAGAAGGTGCTGAGCAGTTC.

About this clone: Gene names follow the mouse nomenclature. From the germline J gene comes the end of the CDR3, since the read stops 1 residue before it. The chain recombines TRBV4 with TRBJ1-1, with D maybe TRBD1 (5 bases). The germline CDR1 and CDR2 sequences are LGHDT and YNNKQL (reference sequence). V was clipped by 4 bases and J by 3 bases, with 9 bases between them. The length of the CDR3 is 13 residues. CDR3 residues: CASSWTKHTEVFF. Partial CDR3 DNA: TGTGCCAGCAGCTGGACAAAACACACAGAAGTCTTC.

With regard to this clone: Mouse gene names and germline throughout. The CDR3 end falls 1 residue outside the read, so it is completed with the germline J gene. The chain uses TRBV26 and TRBJ2-7, with D possibly matching TRBD1 (5 bases). This CDR3 has 12 residues. The ends were cut back, 4 bases at V and 1 base at J, with 5 bases in the middle. Germline V gene lookup returns CDR1 KGHPV and CDR2 FQNQEV (reference sequence). CDR3 sequence: CASSRQSYEQYF. CDR3 DNA (partial): TGTGCCAGCAGTCGACAGTCCTATGAACAGTAC.

A few counts support this clone. Gene names and germline match the mouse. The CDR3 end falls 1 residue outside the read, so it is completed with the germline J gene. The rearrangement uses TRBV26 and TRBJ2-3; D is uncertain. CDR3 size: 11 residues. The germline V gene encodes CDR1 KGHPV and CDR2 FQNQEV (reference sequence). Trimming took 6 bases from V and 2 from J, leaving 3 bases between them. The DNA read from the CDR3 is TGTGCCAGCAGCCCTGCAGAAACGCTGTAT. This sequence encodes CASSPAETLY. The CDR3 as a whole reads CASSPAETLYF.

As to this clone: Gene labels here are mouse ones. The read ends 1 residue early relative to the CDR3; the germline J gene fills the gap. The rearrangement uses TRBV16 and TRBJ2-3; weak D call: TRBD1 (5 bases). Germline V gives CDR1 SGHSA, CDR2 FRNQAP. Trimming stripped 1 base from V and 1 base from J, with 9 bases between. The CDR3 loop spans 15 amino acids. CDR3 region: CASSLAGGGAETLYF. The DNA read from the CDR3 is TGTGCAAGCAGCTTAGCGGGAGGGGGTGCAGAAACGCTGTAT. The full variable domain, rest sourced from reference TRBV16 and TRBJ2-3, is NAGVIQTPRHKVTGKGQEATLWCEPISGHSAVFWYRQTIVQGLEFLTYFRNQAPIDDSGMPKERFSAQMPNQSHSTLKIQSTQPQDSAVYLCASSLAGGGAETLYFGSGTRLTVL.

This clone occurred a few times. These gene names are mouse names. The read ends 1 residue before the CDR3 terminus; that terminus is restored from the germline J gene. The chain employs TRBV23 and TRBJ2-1; the table calls TRBD2, which could not be checked here. This CDR3 contains 15 residues. Germline V gene data show CDR1 as KGHTA and CDR2 as FQNQQP. Partial CDR3 DNA: TGCTCCAGCAGTCGGGACTGGGGGGGCTATGCTGAGCAGTTC. This gives the protein CSSSRDWGGYAEQF. The entire CDR3 reads CSSSRDWGGYAEQFF.

Notes on this clone: All gene names here are mouse names. The CDR3 goes on 1 residue after the read ends, and that part is filled in from the germline J gene. The V and J genes are TRBV5 and TRBJ2-3, with 10 bases that match TRBD2. In germline, CDR1 is LGHNA, CDR2 YNLKQL (reference sequence). V shed 4 bases and J 0 bases; nucleotides not matched to a gene: 4. The CDR3 is 16 residues long. Partial CDR3 DNA: TGTGCCAGCAGCCCCCGGGACTGGGGTAGTGCAGAAACGCTGTAT. Amino acid sequence: CASSPRDWGSAETLY. The CDR3 in its entirety is CASSPRDWGSAETLYF.

On this clone itself: Gene names denote mouse genes. The read stops 1 residue short of the end of the CDR3; the missing end is completed from the germline J gene. The V and J genes are TRBV13-1 and TRBJ2-7; D is uncertain. Between the trimmed V and J ends, which lost 5 bases and 0 bases, there was a span of 9 bases. Germline V gene sequence: CDR1 NSHNY, CDR2 SYGAGN. This CDR3 has 13 residues. The CDR3 DNA, read in part, is TGTGCCAGCAGGGCACAGAGCTCCTATGAACAGTAC. Protein sequence: CASRAQSSYEQY. The whole CDR3 protein is CASRAQSSYEQYF.

Note on this clone: Gene names are mouse gene names. The CDR3 end lies 1 residue beyond the end of the read and is filled in from the germline J gene. The chain employs TRBV13-1 and TRBJ2-1; TRBD1 or TRBD2 may be the D gene (5 bases each). The V and J ends lost 3 bases and 1 base respectively, with 11 bases between them. CDR1 NSHNY and CDR2 SYGAGN come from the germline V gene. CDR3 length: 15 residues. CDR3 DNA (partial): TGTGCCAGCAGTGGTTCGCGGGACAACTATGCTGAGCAGTTC. Translating it yields CASSGSRDNYAEQF. The CDR3 in its entirety is CASSGSRDNYAEQFF.